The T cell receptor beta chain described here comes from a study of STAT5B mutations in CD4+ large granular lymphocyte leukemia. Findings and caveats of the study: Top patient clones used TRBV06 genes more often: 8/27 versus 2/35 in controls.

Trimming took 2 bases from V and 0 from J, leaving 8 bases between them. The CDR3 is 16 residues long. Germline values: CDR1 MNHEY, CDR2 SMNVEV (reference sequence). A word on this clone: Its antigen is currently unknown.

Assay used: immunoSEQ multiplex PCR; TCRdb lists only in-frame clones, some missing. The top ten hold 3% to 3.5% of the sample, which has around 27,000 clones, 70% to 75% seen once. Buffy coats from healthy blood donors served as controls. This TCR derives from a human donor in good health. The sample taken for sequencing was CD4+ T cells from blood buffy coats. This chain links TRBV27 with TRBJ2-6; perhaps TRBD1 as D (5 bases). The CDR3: CASSLNRPSGANVLTF. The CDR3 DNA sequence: TGTGCCAGCAGTTTAAACAGGCCCTCTGGGGCCAACGTCCTGACTTTC.